This T cell receptor (beta chain) was sequenced in a study of cytomegalovirus exposure and HLA in healthy donors. Study background: Counted in an early data release were tens of millions of unique TCRs from HLA-typed donors.

Study findings and constraints: Diagnosis of cytomegalovirus status made by the classifier reportedly showed high specificity and sensitivity.

This clone showed up just once. Its antigen is still unknown. J lost 4 bases, V lost 4 bases, and 7 bases had no gene match. Germline CDR1 SGHRS, CDR2 YFSETQ. The CDR3 sequence is 14 residues long. Primers included in the PCR were 60 Vbeta and 13 Jbeta primers. This table comes from immunoSEQ multiplex PCR, and its TCRdb copy is limited to in-frame clones, with some not included. The sample lists about 270,000 clones; 65% to 85% were seen once. Sequences were obtained from PBMCs. This TCR was recovered from a female donor in good health and CMV-seronegative. The chain couples TRBV5-1 to TRBJ2-5; 7 nucleotides agree with TRBD1. This CDR3 reads CASSPPDRVETQYF. For the CDR3, the DNA is TGCGCCAGCAGCCCCCCAGACAGGGTAGAGACCCAGTACTTC.